The 14 T cell receptor beta chains below were found in one sample sequenced in a study of T cell changes during pregnancy in multiple sclerosis. Assay used: immunoSEQ multiplex PCR; TCRdb lists only in-frame clones, some missing. This sample has under 40,000 clones, with roughly nine tenths found just once. Here the sequenced sample was CD4+ T cells from peripheral blood mononuclear cells, taken in the second trimester of pregnancy. The receptors shown here come from a female donor with multiple sclerosis, enrolled in a pregnancy study.

The chain joins TRBV6-1 to TRBJ1-5; D is ambiguous. Trimming left V 2 bases short and J 3 bases short, with 8 bases between. The CDR3 spans 14 residues. The germline V gene encodes CDR1 MNHNS and CDR2 SASEGT. This CDR3 is CASSERQVNQPQHF. The DNA of the CDR3 is TGTGCCAGCAGTGAACGGCAGGTCAATCAGCCCCAGCATTTT.

The chain recombines TRBV12-5 with TRBJ2-3; the match to TRBD1 covers 7 bases. V lost 2 bases, J lost 2 bases, and 13 bases stayed unmatched. The length of the CDR3 is 18 residues. CDR1 LGHNT and CDR2 FRNRAP come from the germline V gene. The CDR3 protein is CASGLPTSRDRYTDTQYF. Here the CDR3 DNA reads TGTGCTAGTGGTTTGCCGACGTCCCGGGACAGATACACAGATACGCAGTATTTT.

By share, this clone counts as medium-sized. This chain uses TRBV10-3 with TRBJ1-2; D may be TRBD1 (5 bases). This CDR3 is built from 15 residues. The V gene's germline CDR1 is ENHRY and CDR2 SYGVKD. Trimming took 0 bases from V and 4 from J, leaving 12 bases between them. The CDR3 nucleotides are TGTGCCATCAGTGAGTCGGGAGGGGCCGCCTATGGCTACACCTTC. Amino acid sequence: CAISESGGAAYGYTF.

This clone was counted between two and nine times. The chain employs TRBV29-1 and TRBJ2-1, with 7 bases aligning to TRBD1. J was trimmed by 5 bases and V by 3 bases; bases with no gene match: 4. The CDR3 is 13 residues long. Germline CDR1 SQVTM, CDR2 ANQGSEA. CDR3 coding DNA: TGCAGCGTTGACAGGGGGACAGACAATGAGCAGTTCTTC. Translation gives CSVDRGTDNEQFF.

This clone was counted between two and nine times. The chain uses TRBV5-1 and TRBJ2-5; 12 bases agree with TRBD2. This CDR3 has 17 residues. Trimming cost V 0 bases and J 2 bases; bases outside gene matches: 5. The germline gives CDR1 SGHRS, CDR2 YFSETQ. The CDR3 loop reads CASSLAWTSGKQETQYF. The DNA for the CDR3 is TGCGCCAGCAGCTTGGCGTGGACTAGCGGGAAGCAAGAGACCCAGTACTTC.

The V and J genes are TRBV6-7 and TRBJ1-5; 8 bases match TRBD1. TRBV6-7 is known as an ORF, though its function is uncertain. The V gene end was trimmed by 0 bases and the J gene end by 7 bases; junction bases not matched to a gene: 8. This CDR3 is built from 16 residues. The CDR3 coding sequence is TGTGCCAGCAGTTACTCGAATTCAGGGGACAGGCAGCCCCAGCATTTT. It yields the protein CASSYSNSGDRQPQHF.

The chain uses TRBV30 and TRBJ1-1; D is unresolved. V dropped 0 bases and J dropped 7 bases, with 6 bases sitting between them. CDR3 length equals 11 residues. Germline assignment: CDR1 GTSNPN and CDR2 SVGIG (reference sequence). CDR3 amino acids: CAWSVYSEAFF. CDR3 nucleotides: TGTGCCTGGAGTGTATATAGTGAAGCTTTCTTT.

The chain employs TRBV4-1 and TRBJ2-3; D is undetermined. The germline CDR1 and CDR2 sequences are MGHRA and YSYEKL. This CDR3 is built from 15 residues. V lost 2 bases, J lost 2 bases, and 11 bases lay in between. Here the CDR3 DNA reads TGCGCCAGCAGCCAATTCGGCCTAGACACAGATACGCAGTATTTT. Amino acids: CASSQFGLDTDTQYF.

The chain carries TRBV28 and TRBJ2-2; 14 bases fit TRBD2. V was pared by 6 bases and J by 4 bases, with 7 bases of the junction left unmatched. This CDR3 spans 17 amino acids. From germline, CDR1 is MDHEN and CDR2 SYDVKM. The CDR3 DNA follows: TGTGCCAGCAGCCATATGGGACTAGCGGGAGTCACCGGGGAGCTGTTTTTT. This gives the protein CASSHMGLAGVTGELFF.

The chain combines TRBV10-1 with TRBJ2-1, with D possibly being TRBD1 (5 bases). This CDR3 region has 13 residues. V gave up 8 bases and J gave up 10 bases, with 18 bases separating them. Germline V gene data show CDR1 as WNHNN and CDR2 as SYGVQD (reference sequence). This chain's CDR3 is CASRQGPTGEQFF. CDR3 in DNA: TGCGCCAGCCGTCAGGGTCCAACTGGGGAGCAGTTCTTC.

V is TRBV2 and J is TRBJ2-7; D is perhaps TRBD1 (6 bases). This CDR3 contains 13 residues. The V and J ends lost 6 bases and 7 bases respectively, with 16 bases between them. Germline CDR1 is SNHLY and CDR2 is FYNNEI. CDR3 region: CASREDSPKEQYF. The CDR3 region has the DNA TGTGCCAGCAGGGAGGACAGCCCAAAAGAGCAGTACTTC.

This clone came up once. The chain carries TRBV2 and TRBJ2-1; 7 positions agree with TRBD2. The V gene end was trimmed by 7 bases and the J gene end by 9 bases; junction bases not matched to a gene: 9. Germline V lookup: CDR1 SNHLY, CDR2 FYNNEI. The CDR3 length is 13 residues. CDR3 sequence: CASMASGYAEQFF. CDR3 sequence (DNA): TGTGCCAGCATGGCTAGCGGCTACGCTGAGCAGTTCTTC. The variable domain in full, with the rest retrieved from reference TRBV2 and TRBJ2-1, is EPEVTQTPSHQVTQMGQEVILRCVPISNHLYFYWYRQILGQKVEFLVSFYNNEISEKSEIFDDQFSVERPDGSNFTLKIRSTKLEDSAMYFCASMASGYAEQFFGPGTRLTVL.

The chain employs TRBV7-6 and TRBJ2-1; 8 positions agree with TRBD2. Germline CDR1 SGHVS, CDR2 FNYEAQ. The CDR3 spans 16 residues. The V and J ends lost 2 bases and 4 bases, in that order; junction bases with no gene match: 7. CDR3 sequence: CASSLRGAGAYNEQFF. CDR3 DNA: TGTGCCAGCAGCTTAAGAGGAGCGGGGGCTTACAATGAGCAGTTCTTC.

The rearrangement links TRBV25-1 to TRBJ1-2, with 9 bases matching TRBD1. Germline trimming cut 5 bases from V and 4 bases from J; bases unmatched to any gene: 14. The CDR3 spans 17 residues. Germline V gives CDR1 MGHDK, CDR2 SYGVNS. CDR3 nucleotides: TGTGCCAGCAGTCCCCCAACCGGGACAGGGTTTGGCTATGGCTACACCTTC. Its protein product is CASSPPTGTGFGYGYTF.